This TCR beta chain was captured by sequencing in a study of monozygotic twins with inflammatory bowel disease. TCR libraries each used 3500 ng of total RNA. TCRdb re-analyzed the 5' RACE reads; it lists each CDR3 protein once, without DNA. The sample table sets out approximately 300,000 distinct CDR3 sequences. From whole blood, total RNA was isolated without any sorting of T cells. CDR3 size: 17 residues. Germline CDR1 LGHNA, CDR2 YSLEER. The material sequenced was blood. The chain has TRBV4-3 and TRBJ1-4. This clonotype was obtained from a human donor with ulcerative colitis or Crohn's disease, or a healthy co-twin of an affected twin (not recorded which). This CDR3 is CASSQDLGRTTNEKLFF.